This T cell receptor beta chain was recorded in a study of blood T cell repertoires in COVID-19. Study-wide background: Samples representing acute and convalescent COVID-19 were sourced from the United States, Italy and Spain.

Original data processing: Estimation of nucleated cell counts was performed using reference gene primer amplification. Only in-frame clones appear in the TCRdb table, and some are missing; sequencing was by immunoSEQ multiplex PCR. V and J calls plus clone size are reproduced from that table; the DNA served to infer D and trimming. The sample lists 100,000 to 150,000 clones, about 82% seen once, with approximately 5% in the top ten. V was trimmed by 6 bases and J by 0 bases, leaving 11 bases between them. The CDR3 is made up of 14 amino acids. Germline loops: CDR1 SGHDN, CDR2 FVKESK. The sequence was obtained from a human donor in a cohort sampled during active COVID-19. The specimen sequenced was peripheral blood. The chain uses TRBV14 and TRBJ1-1, with D tentatively TRBD1 (6 bases). CDR3 coding DNA: TGTGCCAGCAGAGGCAGGGGAATGAACACTGAAGCTTTCTTT. As protein: CASRGRGMNTEAFF.